The sequence of this T cell receptor beta chain was determined in a study of beta chain features in type 1 diabetes. About the research overall: Investigators examined around 110 million sorted cells across all samples.

As to this clone: Its antigen is undetermined.

Reverse transcribing all isolated RNA meant expressed TCRB transcripts were sequenced. An average roughly 3.6 million reads came from naive, central memory and regulatory T cell samples. The table came from immunoSEQ multiplex PCR; TCRdb's copy has only in-frame clones and leaves some out. The sample has 630,000 or so clones, more than 13% seen once. CD4+ cells of the naive, central memory, regulatory and stem cell-like memory types were sorted via CD45RO/CCR7/CD25/CD127/CD95/CD27. Study-level points and caveats: Type 1 diabetes patients had TCRB CDR3s that were shorter (moderately but significantly so) in all four CD4+ subsets.

V shed 2 bases and J shed 4 bases, with 12 bases lying between them. This CDR3 contains 14 residues. CDR1 SQVTM and CDR2 ANQGSEA come from the germline V gene. V and J are TRBV29-1 and TRBJ1-3; no firm D call. The sequence derives from a man aged 18 to 29 with type 1 diabetes. The source material was naive CD4+ T cells from blood. The CDR3 sequence: CSVEIPSGGNTIYF. The CDR3 nucleotides read TGCAGCGTTGAAATCCCCTCTGGCGGAAACACCATATATTTT. Combining the CDR3 with reference TRBV29-1 and TRBJ1-3 gives the whole variable domain SAVISQKPSRDICQRGTSLTIQCQVDSQVTMMFWYRQQPGQSLTLIATANQGSEATYESGFVIDKFPISRPNLTFSTLTVSNMSPEDSSIYLCSVEIPSGGNTIYFGEGSWLTVV.